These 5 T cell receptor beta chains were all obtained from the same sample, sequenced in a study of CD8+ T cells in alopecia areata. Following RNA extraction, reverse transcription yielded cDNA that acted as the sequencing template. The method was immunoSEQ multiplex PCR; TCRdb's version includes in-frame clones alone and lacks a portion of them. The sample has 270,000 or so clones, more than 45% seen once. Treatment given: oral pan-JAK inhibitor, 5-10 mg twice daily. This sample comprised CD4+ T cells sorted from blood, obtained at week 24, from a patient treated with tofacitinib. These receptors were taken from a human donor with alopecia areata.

The CDR3 region is CASGSSRDVWLGTF. CDR3 DNA: TGTGCCAGCGGGTCGTCTAGGGACGTTTGGTTAGGCACCTTC. The genes are TRBV7-9 and TRBJ1-2; TRBD1 might be the D (5 bases). V lost 8 bases, J lost 13 bases, and 26 bases lay in between. The CDR3 length is 14 residues. Germline CDR1 and CDR2: SEHNR and FQNEAQ (reference sequence).

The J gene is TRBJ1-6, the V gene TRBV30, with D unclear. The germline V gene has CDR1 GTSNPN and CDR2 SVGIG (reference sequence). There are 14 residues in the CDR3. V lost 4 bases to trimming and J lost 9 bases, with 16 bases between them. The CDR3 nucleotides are TGTGCCTGGAACCCTTCGCTATATCTTTCACCCCTCCACTTT. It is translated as CAWNPSLYLSPLHF.

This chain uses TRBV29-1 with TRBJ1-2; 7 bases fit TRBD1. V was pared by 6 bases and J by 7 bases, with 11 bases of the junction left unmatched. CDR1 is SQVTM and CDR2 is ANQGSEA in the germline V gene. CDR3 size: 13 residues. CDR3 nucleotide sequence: TGCAGCGTCCTTGGGACAGCCTCAGGTGGCTACACCTTC. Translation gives CSVLGTASGGYTF.

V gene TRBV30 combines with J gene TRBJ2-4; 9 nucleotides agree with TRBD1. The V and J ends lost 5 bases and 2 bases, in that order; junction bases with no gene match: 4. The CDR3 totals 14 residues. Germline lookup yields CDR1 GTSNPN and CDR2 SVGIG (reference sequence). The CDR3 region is CAWGTGRTKNIQYF. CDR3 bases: TGTGCCTGGGGGACAGGGAGGACCAAAAACATTCAGTACTTC.

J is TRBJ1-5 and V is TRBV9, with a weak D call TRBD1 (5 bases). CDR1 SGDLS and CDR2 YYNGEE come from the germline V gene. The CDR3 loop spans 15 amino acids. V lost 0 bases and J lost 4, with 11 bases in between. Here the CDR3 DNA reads TGTGCCAGCAGCGTAGGAGGAGGGGCAAATCAGCCCCAGCATTTT. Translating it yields CASSVGGGANQPQHF.